The 20 T cell receptor beta chains below come from one sample, sequenced in a study of T-cell memory formation after mild COVID-19. TCRdb reprocessed the 5' RACE reads via MiXCR and lists one record per CDR3 protein. The table shows 130,000 to 150,000 distinct CDR3 sequences, with over 15% occurring only once. The sequenced sample was PBMCs or a T cell subset sorted from them (not recorded which). These receptors were obtained from an adult woman who had mild COVID-19 (a few samples of this study predate the infection). Cell type and time point are not known.

This chain links TRBV7-2 with TRBJ1-4; D possibly corresponds to TRBD1 (5 bases). Germline V gene sequence: CDR1 SGHTA, CDR2 FQGNSA. The germline V and J ends were trimmed by 0 bases and 7 bases, with 9 bases remaining between them. The CDR3 covers 14 residues. Here the CDR3 DNA reads TGTGCCAGCAGCTTAGCAGGGAGGGGTGAAAAACTGTTTTTT. Translation: CASSLAGRGEKLFF.

This clonotype was observed a handful of times. This chain connects TRBV6-1 to TRBJ2-7; 7 positions match TRBD1. The CDR3 length is 13 residues. Trimming took 5 bases from V and 6 from J; bases not matched to a gene: 7. Germline V lookup: CDR1 MNHNS, CDR2 SASEGT. In nucleotides, the CDR3 is TGTGCCAGCAGTCCCGGGACAGCTCTCGAGCAGTACTTC. It is translated as CASSPGTALEQYF.

There are a few counts of this clonotype. The rearrangement links TRBV29-1 to TRBJ2-2, with D perhaps matching TRBD2 (6 bases). V was shortened by 7 bases and J by 1 base, with 13 bases between the two germline ends. This CDR3 has 14 amino acids. Germline CDR1 and CDR2: SQVTM and ANQGSEA. The CDR3 DNA reads as TGCAGCGCATTTAGCGGAGTGAACACCGGGGAGCTGTTTTTT. It encodes CSAFSGVNTGELFF.

The chain recombines TRBV5-1 with TRBJ2-7; D possibly corresponds to TRBD1 (5 bases). CDR3 length equals 15 residues. Germline V gene lookup returns CDR1 SGHRS and CDR2 YFSETQ. V was pared by 4 bases and J by 0 bases, with 14 bases between. The CDR3 sequence: CASSPRTSASYEQYF. CDR3 in DNA: TGCGCCAGCAGCCCCCGGACATCGGCCTCCTACGAGCAGTACTTC. Full variable domain (outside the CDR3, taken from reference TRBV5-1 and TRBJ2-7): KAGVTQTPRYLIKTRGQQVTLSCSPISGHRSVSWYQQTPGQGLQFLFEYFSETQRNKGNFPGRFSGRQFSNSRSEMNVSTLELGDSALYLCASSPRTSASYEQYFGPGTRLTVT.

This clonotype has just a few counts. This chain uses TRBV11-3 with TRBJ2-5, with 7 bases identical to TRBD1. CDR3 length equals 14 residues. Germline V gene lookup returns CDR1 SGHNT and CDR2 YENEEA. J was trimmed by 1 base and V by 4 bases; bases with no gene match: 3. CDR3 in DNA: TGTGCCAGCAGCTCCCGGGACAGCCAAGAGACCCAGTACTTC. Protein: CASSSRDSQETQYF.

This clonotype was observed many times. The V gene is TRBV15, the J gene TRBJ1-3, with no clear D. Germline V gene sequence: CDR1 LNHNV, CDR2 YYDKDF (reference sequence). CDR3 length: 14 amino acids. Between the trimmed V and J ends, which lost 5 bases and 0 bases, there was a span of 8 bases. The CDR3 DNA sequence: TGTGCCACCAGCCCTCAGGCCTCTGGAAACACCATATATTTT. It encodes CATSPQASGNTIYF.

The CDR3 spells CASSLSRNSYNEQFF. In DNA form, the CDR3 reads TGTGCCAGCAGCTTAAGCCGAAACTCCTACAATGAGCAGTTCTTC. This chain joins TRBV7-9 and TRBJ2-1; D is unresolved. Germline CDR1 SEHNR, CDR2 FQNEAQ (reference sequence). V lost 2 bases to trimming and J lost 0 bases, with 8 bases between them. The CDR3 runs to 15 residues. Full variable domain (rest looked up from reference TRBV7-9 and TRBJ2-1): DTGVSQNPRHKITKRGQNVTFRCDPISEHNRLYWYRQTLGQGPEFLTYFQNEAQLEKSRLLSDRFSAERPKGSFSTLEIQRTEQGDSAMYLCASSLSRNSYNEQFFGPGTRLTVL.

V usage is TRBV6-2 or TRBV6-3 and J usage is TRBJ2-2; 9 bases match TRBD1. The trim removed 6 bases at V and 4 bases at J, leaving 9 bases unmatched. This CDR3 comprises 16 residues. Germline CDR1 reads MNHEY; CDR2 reads SVGEGT. CDR3: CASSPGQGLGTGELFF. The CDR3 DNA follows: TGTGCCAGCAGCCCGGGACAGGGATTGGGCACCGGGGAGCTGTTTTTT.

This clonotype was counted a few times. The chain combines TRBV24-1 with TRBJ2-1; 9 bases are shared with TRBD1. After removal of 5 bases from V and 1 base from J, the junction contained 14 bases not matched to a gene. This CDR3 comprises 19 residues. CDR1 is KGHDR, CDR2 SFDVKD, per germline. The CDR3 region is CATSGPPGTGSTSYNEQFF. The CDR3 DNA is TGTGCCACCAGTGGCCCCCCCGGGACAGGGTCCACATCCTACAATGAGCAGTTCTTC.

This chain connects TRBV5-1 to TRBJ2-7, with D perhaps matching TRBD1 (5 bases). The germline gives CDR1 SGHRS, CDR2 YFSETQ. The CDR3 runs to 12 residues. V was shortened by 4 bases and J by 7 bases, with 12 bases between the two germline ends. The CDR3 sequence: CASSLVGVEQYF. The CDR3 region has the DNA TGCGCCAGCAGCCTGGTAGGGGTGGAGCAGTACTTC.

Comments on this clonotype: The junction does not match germline at one end; this may be a read error. The chain couples TRBV7-7 to TRBJ1-2; no clear D. There are 16 residues in the CDR3. Per germline, CDR1 SSHAT and CDR2 FNYEAQ (reference sequence). The CDR3 reads CASSQRGSAPNYGYTF. Written as DNA, the CDR3 is TGTGCTAGCAGCCAAAGAGGCAGTGCTCCTAACTATGGCTACACCTTC.

This clonotype occurred a few times. V and J are TRBV9 and TRBJ2-1; TRBD2 agrees at 8 bases. Looked up from germline, CDR1 is SGDLS and CDR2 is YYNGEE. Germline trimming cut 2 bases from V and 8 bases from J; bases unmatched to any gene: 9. The CDR3 covers 15 residues. This CDR3 reads CASSVLSGTMDEQFF. The CDR3 nucleotides read TGTGCCAGCAGCGTCCTTAGCGGGACTATGGATGAGCAGTTCTTC. Combining the CDR3 with reference TRBV9 and TRBJ2-1 gives the whole variable domain DSGVTQTPKHLITATGQRVTLRCSPRSGDLSVYWYQQSLDQGLQFLIQYYNGEERAKGNILERFSAQQFPDLHSELNLSSLELGDSALYFCASSVLSGTMDEQFFGPGTRLTVL.

This chain joins TRBV7-9 and TRBJ2-5, with TRBD1 identical over 9 bases. J was trimmed by 1 base and V by 3 bases; bases with no gene match: 12. This CDR3 spans 18 amino acids. Germline V gene lookup returns CDR1 SEHNR and CDR2 FQNEAQ (reference sequence). The CDR3 loop reads CASSFLGVETGGQETQYF. The CDR3 DNA reads as TGTGCCAGCAGCTTTTTAGGGGTCGAGACAGGGGGCCAAGAGACCCAGTACTTC.

This clonotype was counted a few times. The V and J genes are TRBV25-1 and TRBJ2-5; 7 positions agree with TRBD1. J lost 5 bases, V lost 6 bases, and 12 bases had no gene match. CDR3 length equals 15 residues. Germline V gene sequence: CDR1 MGHDK, CDR2 SYGVNS. CDR3 loop: CASSSGTMGQETQYF. CDR3 nucleotide sequence: TGTGCCAGCAGCTCCGGGACAATGGGACAGGAGACCCAGTACTTC. Using reference TRBV25-1 and TRBJ2-5 for the parts outside the CDR3, the full variable domain is EADIYQTPRYLVIGTGKKITLECSQTMGHDKMYWYQQDPGMELHLIHYSYGVNSTEKGDLSSESTVSRIRTEHFPLTLESARPSHTSQYLCASSSGTMGQETQYFGPGTRLLVL.

The chain carries TRBV6-5 and TRBJ1-1; a possible D gene is TRBD1 (6 bases). Trimming took 6 bases from V and 8 from J, leaving 16 bases between them. CDR1 MNHEY and CDR2 SVGAGI come from the germline V gene. This CDR3 is built from 13 residues. The chain's CDR3 is CASRVGAQGEAFF. In nucleotides, the CDR3 is TGTGCCAGCAGGGTCGGGGCTCAGGGGGAAGCTTTCTTT.

This clonotype turned up a few times. The rearrangement uses TRBV27 and TRBJ1-1; 8 nucleotides match TRBD1. Trimming removed 5 bases from V and 2 bases from J; junction bases left unmatched: 1. The CDR3 is 13 residues long. Germline CDR1 MNHEY, CDR2 SMNVEV (reference sequence). The chain's CDR3 is CASSGQGNTEAFF. CDR3 nucleotide sequence: TGTGCCAGCAGTGGACAGGGTAACACTGAAGCTTTCTTT.

This clonotype was seen a few times. J is TRBJ2-1 and V is TRBV7-3, with 10 bases identical to TRBD2. The CDR3 length is 16 residues. Germline V gene lookup returns CDR1 SGHTA and CDR2 FQGTGA. V shed 0 bases and J 9 bases; nucleotides not matched to a gene: 8. The CDR3 reads CASSLTSLAGAGEQFF. CDR3 DNA sequence: TGTGCCAGCAGCTTAACTTCTCTAGCGGGAGCTGGTGAGCAGTTCTTC.

There are a few counts of this clonotype. The chain carries TRBV30 and TRBJ2-1; D is unresolved. Germline CDR1 reads GTSNPN; CDR2 reads SVGIG (reference sequence). The CDR3 is 11 amino acids. With 3 bases removed from V and 4 bases from J, the gap between germline ends came to 4 bases. CDR3: CAWREYNEQFF. As DNA, the CDR3 is TGTGCCTGGAGGGAGTACAATGAGCAGTTCTTC.

The chain recombines TRBV20-1 with TRBJ2-7; perhaps D is TRBD1 or TRBD2 (6 bases each). V shed 2 bases and J shed 0 bases, with 20 bases lying between them. CDR1 DFQATT and CDR2 SNEGSKA come from the germline V gene (reference sequence). This CDR3 region has 17 residues. DNA for the CDR3: TGCAGTGCTAGACCCCGGGCGGGACACTTACTCTCCTACGAGCAGTACTTC. Its translation: CSARPRAGHLLSYEQYF.

This clonotype was seen once. The V call is TRBV6-6, the J call TRBJ1-3, with TRBD1 matching 10 bases. V lost 6 bases to trimming and J lost 4 bases; unmatched junction nucleotides: 6. Germline V CDR1 and CDR2: MNHNY, SVGAGI (reference sequence). CDR3 length: 15 residues. The CDR3, as DNA: TGTGCCAGCAGGTCCGGGACAGGGGACGGAAACACCATATATTTT. Translated, it gives CASRSGTGDGNTIYF.